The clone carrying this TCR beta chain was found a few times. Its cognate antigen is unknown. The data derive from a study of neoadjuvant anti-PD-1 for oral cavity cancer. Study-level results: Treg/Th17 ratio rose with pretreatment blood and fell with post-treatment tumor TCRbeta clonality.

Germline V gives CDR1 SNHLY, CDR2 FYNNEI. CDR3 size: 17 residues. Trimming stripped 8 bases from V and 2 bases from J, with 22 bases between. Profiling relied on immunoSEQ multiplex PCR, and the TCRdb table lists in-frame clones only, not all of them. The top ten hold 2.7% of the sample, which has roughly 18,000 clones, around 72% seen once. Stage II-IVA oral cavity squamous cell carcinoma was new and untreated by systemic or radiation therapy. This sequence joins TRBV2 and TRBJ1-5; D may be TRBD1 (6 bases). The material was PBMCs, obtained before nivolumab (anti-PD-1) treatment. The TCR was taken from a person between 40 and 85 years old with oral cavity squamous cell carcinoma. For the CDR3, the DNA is TGTGCCAGCGGGACCGGGACACTTACAGGTGGCAATCAGCCCCAGCATTTT. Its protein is CASGTGTLTGGNQPQHF.